This T cell receptor (beta chain) was recovered during a study of blood T cell repertoires in COVID-19. Clones were read by immunoSEQ multiplex PCR, and TCRdb kept only the in-frame ones, dropping some. The repertoire includes more than 80,000 clones, over 80% of them detected once, and more than 2% sits in the top ten. The germline V gene encodes CDR1 SGHDN and CDR2 FVKESK. This CDR3 is built from 16 residues. The J segment lost 0 bases and the V segment lost 4 bases, leaving 6 bases of the junction unmatched. The receptor's source is a woman aged 65 to 85 with acute or convalescent COVID-19. The sequenced material came from peripheral blood. The J gene is TRBJ2-1, the V gene TRBV14, with 7 nucleotides matching TRBD1. The CDR3 spells CASSRPGQSSYNEQFF. CDR3 nucleotide sequence: TGTGCCAGCAGCCGGCCGGGACAGAGCTCCTACAATGAGCAGTTCTTC.